This TCR beta chain derives from a study of T cell repertoires in aging, cancer and after chemotherapy. Study results and caveats: Age-matched healthy donors had significantly more diverse, less clonal blood TCR repertoires than untreated cancer patients. No conclusions about immunological memory after chemotherapy can be drawn from the repertoire data.

A mixed TRB-A/B primer pool amplified rearranged TRB by multiplex touch-down PCR. TCRdb re-analysed the multiplex PCR reads in MiXCR, keeping a single row per CDR3 protein. The table has 9,000 to 10,000 distinct CDR3 sequences, 34% seen once. Peripheral blood genomic DNA, not sorted cells or RNA, was the template. About this clonotype itself: Its antigen is undetermined.

CDR1 is SGHTA, CDR2 FQGNSA, per germline. The CDR3 is made up of 15 amino acids. V was trimmed by 3 bases and J by 5 bases, leaving 16 bases between them. The receptor's source is a human donor in good health. The sequenced sample consisted of blood. J is TRBJ1-2 and V is TRBV7-2; D is undetermined. This CDR3 reads CASSLTGRAGYGYTF. CDR3 nucleotide sequence: TGTGCCAGCAGCTTGACCGGCCGTGCCGGGTATGGCTACACCTTC.